This T cell receptor beta chain stems from a study of blood T cell repertoires in COVID-19. Turning to the study itself: The study drew acute and convalescent COVID-19 samples from the United States, Italy and Spain. In each case, the material was cDNA or gDNA derived from T cells, B-cell-depleted T cells, or PBMCs.

CDR1 and CDR2 (germline): SGHDN, FVKESK. The CDR3 contains 13 residues. V lost 4 bases and J lost 7, with 10 bases in between. Original analysis: Estimated nucleated cell counts came from reference gene primer amplification. Libraries were prepared by immunoSEQ multiplex PCR; TCRdb keeps only in-frame clonotypes and omits some of them. V, J and clone size derive from that table, while D and trimming were established from the DNA sequence. The repertoire consists of 150,000 to 200,000 clones, with approximately 86% occurring once and the leading ten covering 0.95% to 1.5%. This sequence originates from a man in his 60s who had recovered from COVID-19. Sequencing used peripheral blood. J is TRBJ1-4 and V is TRBV14, with D tentatively TRBD1 (6 bases). CDR3: CASSLTGTEKLFF. The CDR3 region has the DNA TGTGCCAGCAGCCTTACAGGGACTGAAAAACTGTTTTTT.